The entry below describes one T cell receptor (beta chain). The antigen is not known. Data came from immunoSEQ multiplex PCR; TCRdb stores just in-frame clones and leaves some out. The sample contains under 650,000 clones, about 96% of which appear only once. This sample is part of a study of shared clonotypes between healthy human individuals. As for the study in general: Donors had three CD4 naive, three CD4 memory, two CD8 naive and one CD8 memory plate apiece.

Study-level points and caveats: Investigators collected only blood, and repertoires in tissues likely differ.

The CDR3 runs 13 residues. V dropped 6 bases and J dropped 2; count of bases not matched to a gene: 4. Germline V gives CDR1 MDHEN, CDR2 SYDVKM. Input material: naive CD4+ T cells sorted from blood. Subset defined: CD45RA+ positively selected. This receptor was obtained from a woman aged 25 to 45 in good health. V and J are TRBV28 and TRBJ2-7; 7 bases are a match to TRBD1. CDR3 nucleotides: TGTGCCAGCAGGACAGGGAGTGCCTACGAGCAGTACTTC. It is translated as CASRTGSAYEQYF.